This entry lists 20 T cell receptor beta chains sequenced from one sample in a study of shared clonotypes between healthy human individuals. Data came from immunoSEQ multiplex PCR; TCRdb stores just in-frame clones and leaves some out. Of approximately 2.5 million clones detected, around nine tenths appear once; the ten largest clones hold 0.13% to 0.15%. The sequencing sample was made of naive CD4+ T cells sorted from blood. Subset indicated: CD45RA+ positively selected. The receptors shown here come from a man younger than 35 in good health.

This clone was recorded once. The chain is built from TRBV6-5 and TRBJ1-4; TRBD1 aligns across 7 bases. The CDR3 extends over 14 amino acids. With V trimmed by 6 bases and J by 8 bases, 9 bases remained unmatched. Germline V gives CDR1 MNHEY, CDR2 SVGAGI. The CDR3 DNA is TGTGCCAGCAGCATTGACCCCAGGGGGGAAAAACTGTTTTTT. Its protein is CASSIDPRGEKLFF.

The V gene is TRBV19, the J gene TRBJ2-2; D may be TRBD1 or TRBD2 (5 bases each). The V gene lost 3 bases and the J gene lost 6 bases, with 11 bases spanning the gap. Germline V gene sequence: CDR1 LNHDA, CDR2 SQIVND (reference sequence). The CDR3 covers 14 residues. The CDR3 sequence: CASSMSGPSGELFF. The CDR3 bases are TGTGCCAGTAGTATGTCGGGACCCTCCGGGGAGCTGTTTTTT.

The chain couples TRBV10-3 to TRBJ2-7; 11 nucleotides match TRBD1. CDR1 ENHRY and CDR2 SYGVKD come from the germline V gene. CDR3 length: 14 residues. V was clipped by 6 bases and J by 7 bases; unmatched bases: 8. The chain's CDR3 is CAISPGQGAGEQYF. The CDR3 region has the DNA TGTGCCATCAGCCCCGGACAGGGGGCCGGTGAGCAGTACTTC.

V and J are TRBV11-2 and TRBJ1-5, with TRBD1 matching 8 bases. J gave up 4 bases and V 5 bases, and 4 bases lay outside the gene matches. The CDR3 totals 14 residues. Germline CDR1 and CDR2: SGHAT and FQNNGV. The DNA for the CDR3 is TGTGCCAGCAGCGTACAGGGGGGGAATCAGCCCCAGCATTTT. This sequence encodes CASSVQGGNQPQHF.

Of note for this clone: Within the sample, other DNA sequences also encode this same CDR3. The genes are TRBV5-1 and TRBJ2-7; 10 bases are shared with TRBD1. Germline loops: CDR1 SGHRS, CDR2 YFSETQ. This CDR3 is 15 amino acids long. Losses at the gene ends were 2 bases for V and 2 bases for J; bases not matched to a gene: 4. The CDR3 nucleotides read TGCGCCAGCAGCTTAGAGGGACAGGGGCCCTACGAGCAGTACTTC. It translates to CASSLEGQGPYEQYF.

A single count supports this clone. This chain uses TRBV7-3 with TRBJ2-5, with 7 bases identical to TRBD1. Germline-derived CDR1 and CDR2 are SGHTA and FQGTGA. The CDR3 runs to 14 residues. V shed 5 bases and J 4 bases; nucleotides not matched to a gene: 7. CDR3 nucleotide sequence: TGTGCCAGCAGCAAATCCGGGACAGCAGAGACCCAGTACTTC. It is translated as CASSKSGTAETQYF.

The chain carries TRBV30 and TRBJ1-2, with 7 bases fitting TRBD1. V lost 2 bases to trimming and J lost 5 bases; unmatched junction nucleotides: 8. This CDR3 spans 14 amino acids. Per the germline V gene, CDR1 is GTSNPN and CDR2 is SVGIG (reference sequence). CDR3 region: CAWSTRARGYGYTF. In DNA, the CDR3 is TGTGCCTGGAGTACTCGGGCCAGGGGGTATGGCTACACCTTC. Looking up the rest from reference TRBV30 and TRBJ1-2 gives the full variable domain: SQTIHQWPATLVQPVGSPLSLECTVEGTSNPNLYWYRQAAGRGLQLLFYSVGIGQISSEVPQNLSASRPQDRQFILSSKKLLLSDSGFYLCAWSTRARGYGYTFGSGTRLTVV.

V and J are TRBV6-1 and TRBJ2-7; a weak D match, TRBD2 (5 bases). CDR3 length: 13 residues. The ends were cut back, 7 bases at V and 6 bases at J, with 16 bases in the middle. Germline V gives CDR1 MNHNS, CDR2 SASEGT. The CDR3 DNA reads as TGTGCCAGCATCACCCCAGGCGGGTTCGAGCAGTACTTC. This translates into CASITPGGFEQYF.

The CDR3 region has the DNA TGTGCCAGCAGCTTAGGGGGGGATGGAAACACCATATATTTT. It translates to CASSLGGDGNTIYF. The V and J genes are TRBV7-6 and TRBJ1-3, with D perhaps TRBD1 (5 bases). Trimming removed 1 base at V and 3 bases at J, with 7 bases between. The CDR3 sequence is 14 residues long. Looked up from germline, CDR1 is SGHVS and CDR2 is FNYEAQ.

The sample holds a few counts of this clone. CDR3 sequence reads: CASSPIRGDYGYTF. The CDR3 region has the DNA TGTGCCAGCAGCCCCATCAGGGGAGACTATGGCTACACCTTC. The chain has TRBV9 and TRBJ1-2; possible D gene TRBD1, 6 bases. The CDR3 sequence is 14 residues long. Germline lookup yields CDR1 SGDLS and CDR2 YYNGEE. Trimming shortened V by 4 bases and J by 3 bases, and 13 bases separated the two germline ends.

The chain recombines TRBV5-5 with TRBJ2-1; D might be TRBD2 (5 bases). The CDR3 is 15 amino acids. Germline CDR1 and CDR2: SGHKS and YYEKEE (reference sequence). The germline V and J ends were trimmed by 0 bases and 2 bases, with 9 bases remaining between them. The CDR3 nucleotides are TGTGCCAGCAGCTTGGGGCCGGGAACCTACAATGAGCAGTTCTTC. Its protein product is CASSLGPGTYNEQFF.

The chain recombines TRBV27 with TRBJ2-3, with D perhaps being TRBD1 or TRBD2 (6 bases each). CDR3 size: 15 residues. Germline V gene data show CDR1 as MNHEY and CDR2 as SMNVEV (reference sequence). V gave up 2 bases and J gave up 2 bases, with 11 bases separating them. CDR3 sequence: CASSLPGANTDTQYF. The CDR3 region has the DNA TGTGCCAGCAGTTTACCGGGGGCGAACACAGATACGCAGTATTTT.

The rearrangement links TRBV30 to TRBJ1-3; D is uncertain. V dropped 7 bases and J dropped 0 bases, with 7 bases sitting between them. CDR1 GTSNPN and CDR2 SVGIG come from the germline V gene (reference sequence). The CDR3 totals 12 residues. The CDR3 loop reads CAYRNSGNTIYF. Here the CDR3 DNA reads TGTGCCTACAGAAACTCTGGAAACACCATATATTTT. Together with reference TRBV30 and TRBJ1-3, the CDR3 gives the full variable domain: SQTIHQWPATLVQPVGSPLSLECTVEGTSNPNLYWYRQAAGRGLQLLFYSVGIGQISSEVPQNLSASRPQDRQFILSSKKLLLSDSGFYLCAYRNSGNTIYFGEGSWLTVV.

As concerns this clone: At the DNA level, this CDR3 is encoded by other sequences in the same sample as well. The V and J genes are TRBV6-5 and TRBJ1-5; D remains ambiguous. Germline CDR1 and CDR2: MNHEY and SVGAGI. The CDR3 covers 12 residues. V gave up 6 bases and J gave up 4 bases, with 7 bases separating them. DNA for the CDR3: TGTGCCAGCAGGGCGGGAAATCAGCCCCAGCATTTT. This codes for CASRAGNQPQHF.

The J gene is TRBJ1-5, the V gene TRBV6-5; D not resolved. Germline-derived CDR1 and CDR2 are MNHEY and SVGAGI. This CDR3 has 14 residues. Trimming removed 6 bases from V and 4 bases from J, with 13 bases in between. The CDR3 coding sequence is TGTGCCAGCAGCCGGGCCTCTAAGAATCAGCCCCAGCATTTT. Translated, it gives CASSRASKNQPQHF.

This chain joins TRBV5-4 and TRBJ2-3, with 7 bases aligning to TRBD1. The CDR3 is made up of 12 amino acids. Per germline, CDR1 SGHNT and CDR2 YYREEE (reference sequence). Trimming cost V 7 bases and J 5 bases; bases outside gene matches: 4. The CDR3 DNA reads TGTGCCAGCGCTAGGGGGCAAGATACGCAGTATTTT. This sequence encodes CASARGQDTQYF.

This clone was counted once. The V and J genes are TRBV6-5 and TRBJ2-3, with 9 bases that match TRBD2. This CDR3 region has 14 residues. Trimming took 10 bases from V and 6 from J; bases not matched to a gene: 11. Germline lookup yields CDR1 MNHEY and CDR2 SVGAGI. CDR3 nucleotide sequence: TGTGCCACTCGAGGGACTAGCCGATTGGATACGCAGTATTTT. Translation: CATRGTSRLDTQYF.

This sequence joins TRBV29-1 and TRBJ2-1; possibly TRBD1 for D (5 bases). The CDR3 covers 12 residues. Germline V lookup: CDR1 SQVTM, CDR2 ANQGSEA. V was pared by 2 bases and J by 12 bases, with 14 bases between. The CDR3 DNA sequence: TGCAGCGTTGAATCGCTAGGGGTGGGGCAGTTCTTC. This gives the protein CSVESLGVGQFF.

The V and J genes are TRBV27 and TRBJ2-7; D is perhaps TRBD2 (5 bases). CDR3 size: 14 residues. V lost 2 bases and J 4 bases, leaving 12 bases between the germline ends. Germline V gives CDR1 MNHEY, CDR2 SMNVEV (reference sequence). As DNA, the CDR3 is TGTGCCAGCAGTTTAGTTGCGGGTGTTTACGAGCAGTACTTC. It encodes CASSLVAGVYEQYF.

The chain is built from TRBV10-1 and TRBJ1-5; no definite D call. Germline lookup yields CDR1 WNHNN and CDR2 SYGVQD (reference sequence). This CDR3 has 13 residues. V shed 8 bases and J shed 2 bases, with 10 bases lying between them. CDR3: CASRLRGNQPQHF. The CDR3 DNA sequence: TGCGCCAGCCGCCTTCGGGGCAATCAGCCCCAGCATTTT.